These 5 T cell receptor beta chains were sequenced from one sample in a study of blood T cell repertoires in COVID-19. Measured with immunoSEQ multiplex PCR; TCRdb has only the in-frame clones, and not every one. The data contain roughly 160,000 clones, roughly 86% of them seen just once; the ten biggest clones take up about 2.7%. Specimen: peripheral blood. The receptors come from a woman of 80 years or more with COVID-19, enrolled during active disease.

The CDR3 loop is CASSRSGGSSGNTIYF. CDR3 sequence (DNA): TGTGCCAGCAGTCGGTCAGGGGGATCCTCTGGAAACACCATATATTTT. V usage is TRBV27 and J usage is TRBJ1-3; 7 nucleotides line up with TRBD1. Germline V gene data show CDR1 as MNHEY and CDR2 as SMNVEV (reference sequence). The V and J ends lost 5 bases and 0 bases, in that order; junction bases with no gene match: 7. The CDR3 totals 16 residues.

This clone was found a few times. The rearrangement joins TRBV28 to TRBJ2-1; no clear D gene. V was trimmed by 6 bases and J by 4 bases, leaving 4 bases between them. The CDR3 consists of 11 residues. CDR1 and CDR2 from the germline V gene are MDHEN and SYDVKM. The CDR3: CASSTYNEQFF. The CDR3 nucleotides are TGTGCCAGCAGCACATACAATGAGCAGTTCTTC.

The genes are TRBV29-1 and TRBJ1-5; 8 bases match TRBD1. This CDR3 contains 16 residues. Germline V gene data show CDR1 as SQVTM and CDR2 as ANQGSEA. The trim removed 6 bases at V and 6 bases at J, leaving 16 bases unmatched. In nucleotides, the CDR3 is TGCAGCGTAGTCGACAGGGGCATTGGATGGTTTCAGCCCCAGCATTTT. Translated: CSVVDRGIGWFQPQHF.

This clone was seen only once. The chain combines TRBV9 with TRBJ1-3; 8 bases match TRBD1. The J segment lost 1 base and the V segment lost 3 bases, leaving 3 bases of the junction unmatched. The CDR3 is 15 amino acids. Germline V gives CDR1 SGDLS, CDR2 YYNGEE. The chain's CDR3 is CASSAHRGSGNTIYF. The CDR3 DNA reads TGTGCCAGCAGCGCCCACAGGGGGTCTGGAAACACCATATATTTT.

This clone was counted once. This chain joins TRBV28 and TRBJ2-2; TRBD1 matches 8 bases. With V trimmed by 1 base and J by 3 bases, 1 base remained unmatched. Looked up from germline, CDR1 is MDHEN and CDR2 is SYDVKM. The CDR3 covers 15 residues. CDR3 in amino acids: CASSLLDRDTGELFF. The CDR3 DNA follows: TGTGCCAGCAGTTTATTGGACAGGGACACCGGGGAGCTGTTTTTT. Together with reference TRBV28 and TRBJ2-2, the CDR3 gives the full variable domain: DVKVTQSSRYLVKRTGEKVFLECVQDMDHENMFWYRQDPGLGLRLIYFSYDVKMKEKGDIPEGYSVSREKKERFSLILESASTNQTSMYLCASSLLDRDTGELFFGEGSRLTVL.